This TCR beta chain comes out of a study of radiotherapy plus CTLA-4 blockade in lung cancer. On the study more broadly: Objective response rate was around 19%; disease control rate, around 30%.

Profiling relied on immunoSEQ multiplex PCR, and the TCRdb table lists in-frame clones only, not all of them. The data hold about 100,000 clones, with 83% observed a single time. Trimming left V 5 bases short and J 4 bases short, with 14 bases between. In germline, CDR1 is MDHEN, CDR2 SYDVKM. This CDR3 comprises 14 residues. This receptor was obtained from a human donor with non-small cell lung cancer who had stable disease on radiotherapy plus ipilimumab. The V and J genes are TRBV28 and TRBJ1-1; no reliable D call. Source: peripheral blood, taken from a patient treated with radiotherapy plus ipilimumab. The CDR3 here is CASSIVPVSTEAFF. CDR3 DNA: TGTGCCAGCAGTATCGTCCCGGTGAGCACTGAAGCTTTCTTT.